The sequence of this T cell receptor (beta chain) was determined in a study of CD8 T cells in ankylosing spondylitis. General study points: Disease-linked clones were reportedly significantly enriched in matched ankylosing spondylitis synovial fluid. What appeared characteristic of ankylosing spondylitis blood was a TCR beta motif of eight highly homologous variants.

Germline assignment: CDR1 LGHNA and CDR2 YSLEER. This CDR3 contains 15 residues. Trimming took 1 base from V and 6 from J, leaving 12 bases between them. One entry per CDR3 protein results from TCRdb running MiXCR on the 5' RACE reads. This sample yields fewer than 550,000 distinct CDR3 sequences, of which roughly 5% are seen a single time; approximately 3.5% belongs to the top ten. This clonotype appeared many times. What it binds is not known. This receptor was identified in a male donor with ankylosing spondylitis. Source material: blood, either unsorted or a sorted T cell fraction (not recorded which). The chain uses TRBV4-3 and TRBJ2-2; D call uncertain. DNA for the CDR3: TGCGCCAGCAGCCAAGCCATCAGAATGCCCGGGGAGCTGTTTTTT. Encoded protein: CASSQAIRMPGELFF.